This paragraph reports one T cell receptor beta chain. J lost 4 bases, V lost 4 bases, and 6 bases had no gene match. CDR3 length equals 14 residues. Per germline, CDR1 SEHNR and CDR2 FQNEAQ (reference sequence). The sample belongs to a study of blood T cell repertoires in COVID-19. The repertoire was sequenced with immunoSEQ multiplex PCR; TCRdb's copy has only in-frame clones and lacks some. The sample contains about 64,000 clones, just over 85% of which appear only once. This TCR came from a man between 40 and 49 years old with acute or convalescent COVID-19. Sequenced: peripheral blood. This rearrangement joins TRBV7-9 to TRBJ1-2; 7 bases map to TRBD1. The CDR3 loop reads CASSWSGQRYGYTF. The CDR3 DNA is TGTGCCAGCAGCTGGTCGGGACAGCGCTATGGCTACACCTTC.